This T cell receptor beta chain is from a study of blood T cell repertoires in COVID-19. Background on the study: Both acute and convalescent COVID-19 samples were obtained from the United States, Italy and Spain.

In the original processing: Amplification with reference gene primers provided the estimates of nucleated cell counts. Sequencing was performed with immunoSEQ multiplex PCR; in TCRdb, only in-frame clones are kept and a portion is missing. V, J and clone size derive from that table, while D and trimming were established from the DNA sequence. In the table there are roughly 66,000 clones, about 90% of which are singletons. Trimming stripped 0 bases from V and 2 bases from J, with 9 bases between. Germline V lookup: CDR1 PRHDT, CDR2 FYEKMQ (reference sequence). The CDR3 is 15 residues long. The sequenced sample consisted of peripheral blood. The V gene is TRBV13, the J gene TRBJ2-3, with D maybe TRBD2 (5 bases). This sequence originates from a human donor in a cohort sampled during active COVID-19. The CDR3 spells CASSLGSGPTDTQYF. The CDR3 DNA is TGTGCCAGCAGCTTAGGGAGCGGACCCACAGATACGCAGTATTTT.